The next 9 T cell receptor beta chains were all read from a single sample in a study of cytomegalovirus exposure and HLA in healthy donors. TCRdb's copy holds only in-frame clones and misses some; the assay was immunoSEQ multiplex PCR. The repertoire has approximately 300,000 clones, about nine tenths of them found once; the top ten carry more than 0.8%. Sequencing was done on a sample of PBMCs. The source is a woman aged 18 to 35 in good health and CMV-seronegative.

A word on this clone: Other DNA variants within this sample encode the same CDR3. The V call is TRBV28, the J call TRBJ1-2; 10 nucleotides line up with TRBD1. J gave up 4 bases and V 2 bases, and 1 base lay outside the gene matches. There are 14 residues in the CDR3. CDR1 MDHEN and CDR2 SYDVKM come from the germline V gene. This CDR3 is CASSLGTGVYGYTF. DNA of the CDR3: TGTGCCAGCAGTTTAGGGACAGGGGTCTATGGCTACACCTTC.

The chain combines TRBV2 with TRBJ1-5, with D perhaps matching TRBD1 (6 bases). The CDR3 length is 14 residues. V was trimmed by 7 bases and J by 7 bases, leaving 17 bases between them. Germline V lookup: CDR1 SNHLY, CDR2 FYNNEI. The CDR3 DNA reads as TGTGCCAGCATCCGGGGGGCAGGGGACCAGCCCCAGCATTTT. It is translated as CASIRGAGDQPQHF.

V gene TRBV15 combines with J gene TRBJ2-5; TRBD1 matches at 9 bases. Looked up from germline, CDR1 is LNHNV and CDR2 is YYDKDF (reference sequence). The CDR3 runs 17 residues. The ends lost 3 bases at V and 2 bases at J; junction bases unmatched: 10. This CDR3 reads CATSSSVDRGTQETQYF. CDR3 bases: TGTGCCACCAGCAGTAGTGTGGACAGGGGAACTCAAGAGACCCAGTACTTC.

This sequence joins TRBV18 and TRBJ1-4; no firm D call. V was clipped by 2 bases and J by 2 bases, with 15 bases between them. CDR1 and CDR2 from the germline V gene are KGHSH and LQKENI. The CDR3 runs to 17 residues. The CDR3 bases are TGTGCCAGCTCACCAAACGGACCGGGAGGGACTAATGAAAAACTGTTTTTT. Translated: CASSPNGPGGTNEKLFF.

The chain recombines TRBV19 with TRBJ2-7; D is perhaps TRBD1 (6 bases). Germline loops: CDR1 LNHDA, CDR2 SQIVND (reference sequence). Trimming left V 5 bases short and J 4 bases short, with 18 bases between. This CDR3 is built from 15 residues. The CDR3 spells CASSYNGRGTYEQYF. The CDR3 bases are TGTGCCAGTAGTTATAACGGCAGGGGAACGTACGAGCAGTACTTC.

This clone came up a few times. CDR3 loop: CASSLKWGLGAEAFF. CDR3 DNA: TGTGCCAGCAGCTTGAAATGGGGGCTGGGAGCTGAAGCTTTCTTT. V is TRBV5-4 and J is TRBJ1-1; perhaps TRBD1 as D (6 bases). This CDR3 contains 15 residues. Germline CDR1 reads SGHNT; CDR2 reads YYREEE (reference sequence). With 1 base removed from V and 6 bases from J, the gap between germline ends came to 16 bases. The whole variable domain, filled in from reference TRBV5-4 and TRBJ1-1, reads ETGVTQSPTHLIKTRGQQVTLRCSSQSGHNTVSWYQQALGQGPQFIFQYYREEENGRGNFPPRFSGLQFPNYSSELNVNALELDDSALYLCASSLKWGLGAEAFFGQGTRLTVV.

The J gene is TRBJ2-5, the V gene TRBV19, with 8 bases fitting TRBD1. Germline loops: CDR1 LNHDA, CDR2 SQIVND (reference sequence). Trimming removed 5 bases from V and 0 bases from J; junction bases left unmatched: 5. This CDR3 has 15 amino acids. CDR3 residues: CASSVTGAYQETQYF. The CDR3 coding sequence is TGTGCCAGTAGTGTGACAGGGGCATACCAAGAGACCCAGTACTTC.

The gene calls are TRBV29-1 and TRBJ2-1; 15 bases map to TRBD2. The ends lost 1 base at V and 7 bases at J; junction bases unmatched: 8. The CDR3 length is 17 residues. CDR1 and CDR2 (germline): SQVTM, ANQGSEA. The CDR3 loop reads CSVEGGLAGGLGNEQFF. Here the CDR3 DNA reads TGCAGCGTTGAAGGAGGACTAGCGGGAGGGCTGGGAAATGAGCAGTTCTTC.

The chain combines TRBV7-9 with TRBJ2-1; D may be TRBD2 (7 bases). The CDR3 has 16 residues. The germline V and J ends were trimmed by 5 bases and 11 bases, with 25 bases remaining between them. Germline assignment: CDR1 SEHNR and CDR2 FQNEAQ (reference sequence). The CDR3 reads CASSRGAGAHHLQQFF. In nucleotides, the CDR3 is TGTGCCAGCAGCAGGGGGGCGGGAGCCCACCACCTACAGCAGTTCTTC.